This T cell receptor (beta chain) is from a study of blood T cell repertoires in COVID-19. The authors' processing: Reference gene primer amplification gave estimated nucleated cell counts. TCRdb keeps only in-frame clones here, not all; method: immunoSEQ multiplex PCR. V, J and clone size reflect that table, while D and trimming were determined from the DNA. This table holds approximately 100,000 clones, roughly 88% found once. The trim removed 6 bases at V and 4 bases at J, leaving 10 bases unmatched. The CDR3 contains 15 residues. Germline CDR1 is SGHAT and CDR2 is FQNNGV. The clonotype comes from a woman in her sixties with acute or convalescent COVID-19. The sample comprised peripheral blood. The rearrangement links TRBV11-2 to TRBJ2-3; 7 nucleotides line up with TRBD2. CDR3 sequence (DNA): TGTGCCAGCAGGACCTGGCGGGAGCGTGCAGATACGCAGTATTTT. This translates into CASRTWRERADTQYF.